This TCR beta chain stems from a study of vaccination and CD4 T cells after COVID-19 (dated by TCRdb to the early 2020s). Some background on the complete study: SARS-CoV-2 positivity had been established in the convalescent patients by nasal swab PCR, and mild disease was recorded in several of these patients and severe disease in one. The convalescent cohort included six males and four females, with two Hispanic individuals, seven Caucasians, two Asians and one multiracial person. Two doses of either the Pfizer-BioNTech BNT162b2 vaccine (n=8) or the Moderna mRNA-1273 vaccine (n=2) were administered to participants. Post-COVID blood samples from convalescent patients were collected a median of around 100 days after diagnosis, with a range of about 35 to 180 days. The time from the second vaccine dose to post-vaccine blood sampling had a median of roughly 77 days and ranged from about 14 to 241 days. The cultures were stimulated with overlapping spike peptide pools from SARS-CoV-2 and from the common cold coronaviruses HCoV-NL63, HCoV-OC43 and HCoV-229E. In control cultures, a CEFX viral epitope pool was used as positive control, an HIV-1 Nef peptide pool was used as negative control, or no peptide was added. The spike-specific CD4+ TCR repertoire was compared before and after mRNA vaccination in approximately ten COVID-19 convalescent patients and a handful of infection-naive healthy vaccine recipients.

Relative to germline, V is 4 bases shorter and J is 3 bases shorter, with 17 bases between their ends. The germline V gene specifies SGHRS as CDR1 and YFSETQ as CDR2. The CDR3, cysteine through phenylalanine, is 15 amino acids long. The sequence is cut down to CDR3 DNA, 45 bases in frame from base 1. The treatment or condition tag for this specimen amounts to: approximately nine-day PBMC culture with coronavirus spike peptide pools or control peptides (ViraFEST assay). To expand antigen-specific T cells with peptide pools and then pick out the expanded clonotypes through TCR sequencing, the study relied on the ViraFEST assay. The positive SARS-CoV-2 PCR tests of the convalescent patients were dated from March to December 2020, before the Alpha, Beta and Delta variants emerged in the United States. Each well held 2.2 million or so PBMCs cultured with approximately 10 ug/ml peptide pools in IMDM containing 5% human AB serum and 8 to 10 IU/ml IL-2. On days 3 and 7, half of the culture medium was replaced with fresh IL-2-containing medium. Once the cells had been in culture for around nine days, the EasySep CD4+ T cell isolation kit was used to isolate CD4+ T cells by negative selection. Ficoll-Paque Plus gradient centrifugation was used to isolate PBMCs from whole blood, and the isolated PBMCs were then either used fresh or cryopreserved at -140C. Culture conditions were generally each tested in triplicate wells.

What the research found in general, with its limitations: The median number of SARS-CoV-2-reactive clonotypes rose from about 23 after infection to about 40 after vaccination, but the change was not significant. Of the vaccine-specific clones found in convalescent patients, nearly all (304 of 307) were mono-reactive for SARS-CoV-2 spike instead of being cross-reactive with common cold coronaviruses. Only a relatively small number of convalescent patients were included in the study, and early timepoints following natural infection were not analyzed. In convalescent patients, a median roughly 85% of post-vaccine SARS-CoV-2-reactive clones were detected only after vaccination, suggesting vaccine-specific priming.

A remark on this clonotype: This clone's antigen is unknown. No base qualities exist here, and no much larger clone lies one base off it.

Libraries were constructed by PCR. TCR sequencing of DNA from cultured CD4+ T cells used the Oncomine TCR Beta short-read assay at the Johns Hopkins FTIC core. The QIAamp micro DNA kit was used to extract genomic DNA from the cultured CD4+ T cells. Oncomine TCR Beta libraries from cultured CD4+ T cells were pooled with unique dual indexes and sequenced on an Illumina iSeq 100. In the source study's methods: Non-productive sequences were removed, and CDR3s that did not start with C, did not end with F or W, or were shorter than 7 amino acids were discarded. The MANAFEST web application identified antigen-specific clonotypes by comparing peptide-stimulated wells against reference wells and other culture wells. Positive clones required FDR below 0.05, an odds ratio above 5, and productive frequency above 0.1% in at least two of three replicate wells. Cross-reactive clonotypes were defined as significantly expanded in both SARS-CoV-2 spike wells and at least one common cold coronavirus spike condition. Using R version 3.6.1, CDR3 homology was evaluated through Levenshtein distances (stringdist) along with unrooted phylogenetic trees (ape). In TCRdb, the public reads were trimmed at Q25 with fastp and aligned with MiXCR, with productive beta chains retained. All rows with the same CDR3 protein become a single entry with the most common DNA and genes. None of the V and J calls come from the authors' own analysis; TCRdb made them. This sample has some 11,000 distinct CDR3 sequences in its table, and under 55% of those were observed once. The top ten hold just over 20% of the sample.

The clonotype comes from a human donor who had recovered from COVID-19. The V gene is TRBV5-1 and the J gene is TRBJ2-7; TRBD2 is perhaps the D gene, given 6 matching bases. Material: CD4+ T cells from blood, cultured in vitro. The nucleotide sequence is TGCGCCAGCAGCCTCGGGGGTAGAACCTACTACGAGCAGTACTTC. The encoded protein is CASSLGGRTYYEQYF.